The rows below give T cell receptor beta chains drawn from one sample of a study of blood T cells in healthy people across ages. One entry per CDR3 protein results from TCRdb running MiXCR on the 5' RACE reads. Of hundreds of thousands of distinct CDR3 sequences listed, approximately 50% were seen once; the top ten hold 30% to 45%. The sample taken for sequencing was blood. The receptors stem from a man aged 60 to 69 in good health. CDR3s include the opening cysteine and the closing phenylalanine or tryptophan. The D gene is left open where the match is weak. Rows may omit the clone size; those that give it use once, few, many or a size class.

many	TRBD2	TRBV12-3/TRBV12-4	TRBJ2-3	TGTGCCAGCAGTCCTGGACTAGCGGGGGGCACAGATACGCAGTATTTT	CASSPGLAGGTDTQYF
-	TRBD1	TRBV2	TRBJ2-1	TGTGCCAGCAGGACAGGGACAGAGAATGAGCAGTTCTTC	CASRTGTENEQFF
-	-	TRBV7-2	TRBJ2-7	TGTGCCAGCAGCTTAGTGAGGGGATACGAGCAGTACTTC	CASSLVRGYEQYF
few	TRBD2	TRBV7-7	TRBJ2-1	TGTGCCAGCAGCCCGCGAGGACTAGCGGGAGGAGAGCAGTTCTTC	CASSPRGLAGGEQFF
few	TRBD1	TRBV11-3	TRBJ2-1	TGTGCCAGCAGTGGGACAGGGGGCAATGAGCAGTTCTTC	CASSGTGGNEQFF
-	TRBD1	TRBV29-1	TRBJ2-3	TGCAGCGTTGTGGGGACAGGGAGCACAGATACGCAGTATTTT	CSVVGTGSTDTQYF
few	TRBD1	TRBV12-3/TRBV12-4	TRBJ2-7	TGTGCCAGCAGTGCCGGGACAGGGCCGTCCTACGAGCAGTACTTC	CASSAGTGPSYEQYF
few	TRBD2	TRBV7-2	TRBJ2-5	TGTGCCAGCACCAAGAGACTAGCTCGAGAGACCCAGTACTTC	CASTKRLARETQYF
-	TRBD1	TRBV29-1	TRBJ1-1	TGCAGCGTTGAAGGACAGGGATCTTACACTGAAGCTTTCTTT	CSVEGQGSYTEAFF
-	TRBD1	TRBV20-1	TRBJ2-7	TGCAGTACTAGAGCCGGGACAGGGGCCTCCGAGCAGTACTTC	CSTRAGTGASEQYF
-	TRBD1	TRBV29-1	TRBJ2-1	TGCAGCGTCTACGACAGGGTTAATGAGCAGTTCTTC	CSVYDRVNEQFF
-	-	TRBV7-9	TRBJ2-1	TGTGCCAGCAGCTTAACAGTATACTCCTACAATGAGCAGTTCTTC	CASSLTVYSYNEQFF
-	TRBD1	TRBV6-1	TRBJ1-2	TGTGCCAGCAGTGAGTTTCGGGACAGGATTTTTGGCTACACCTTC	CASSEFRDRIFGYTF
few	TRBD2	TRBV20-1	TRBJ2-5	TGCAGTGCTAGGAGGGCCACTAGCGGGCAAGAGACCCAGTACTTC	CSARRATSGQETQYF
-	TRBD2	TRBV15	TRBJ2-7	TGTGCCACCAGCCGTACTAGCGGGGGGGCGGAAACCTACGAGCAGTACTTC	CATSRTSGGAETYEQYF
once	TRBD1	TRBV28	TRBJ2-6	TGTGCCAGCAGTCCATCGGGACAGGGGGCTGGGGCCAACGTCCTGACTTTC	CASSPSGQGAGANVLTF
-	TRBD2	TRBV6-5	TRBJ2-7	TGTGCCAGCAGTTACTCGAGACGAGCGGGGGACTACGAGCAGTACTTC	CASSYSRRAGDYEQYF
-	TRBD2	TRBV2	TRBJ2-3	TGTGCCAGCAGTGGGGTTCTAGCGGGCCGGTTTACGCAGTATTTT	CASSGVLAGRFTQYF
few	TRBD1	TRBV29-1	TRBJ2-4	TGCAGCGCTAAGGGGACAGGTCTAGCCAAAAACATTCAGTACTTC	CSAKGTGLAKNIQYF
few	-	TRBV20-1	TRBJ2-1	TGCAGTGCTAGTAAGACAGGCTACTACAATGAGCAGTTCTTC	CSASKTGYYNEQFF
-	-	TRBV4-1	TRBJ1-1	TGCGCCAGCAGCCCCGGACAAACTCGGAACACTGAAGCTTTCTTT	CASSPGQTRNTEAFF
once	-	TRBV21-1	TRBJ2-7	TGTGCCGGCGTACGGTCCAGGGACGAGCAGTACTTC	CAGVRSRDEQYF
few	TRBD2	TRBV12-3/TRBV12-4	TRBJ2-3	TGTGCCAGCAGCGCCGGGACTAATTCCGATACGCAGTATTTT	CASSAGTNSDTQYF
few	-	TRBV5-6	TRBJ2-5	TGTGCCAGCAGCCGTGGGGCGGAGGGCTCTCAAGAGACCCAGTACTTC	CASSRGAEGSQETQYF
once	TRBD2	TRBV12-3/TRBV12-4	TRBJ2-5	TGTGCCAGCAGGATCGGGGGGGCCAGCCCAGAGACCCAGTACTTC	CASRIGGASPETQYF
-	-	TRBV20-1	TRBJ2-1	TGCAGTGCTGGCCGGGACCTAAACAATGAGCAGTTCTTC	CSAGRDLNNEQFF
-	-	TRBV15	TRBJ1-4	TGTGCCACCAGCAGGCAAGCTGCAACTAATGAAAAACTGTTTTTT	CATSRQAATNEKLFF
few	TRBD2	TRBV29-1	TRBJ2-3	TGCAGCGTTGGTCGCCTAGCGGGGGGCACAGATACGCAGTATTTT	CSVGRLAGGTDTQYF
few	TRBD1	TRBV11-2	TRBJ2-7	TGTGCCAGCAGCTTATCGGGACAGGGGGCCTACGAGCAGTACTTC	CASSLSGQGAYEQYF
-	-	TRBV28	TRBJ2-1	TGTGCCAGCAGCTGGGGGGCCGGTGAGCAGTTCTTC	CASSWGAGEQFF
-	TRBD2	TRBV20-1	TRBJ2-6	TGCAGTGCTGGAGCCCCCGGGACTAGCGGGGCCCCTGGTTCTGGGGCCAACGTCCTGACTTTC	CSAGAPGTSGAPGSGANVLTF
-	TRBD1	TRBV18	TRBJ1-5	TGTGCCAGCTCACCACAAGGACAGGGGGATCAGCCCCAGCATTTT	CASSPQGQGDQPQHF
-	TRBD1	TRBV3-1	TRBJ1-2	TGTGCCAGCAGCCCCTGGACAGGGGAGTATGGCTACACCTTC	CASSPWTGEYGYTF
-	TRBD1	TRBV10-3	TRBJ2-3	TGTGCCATTGGGGCACAGGGGGCGCGGGATACGCAGTATTTT	CAIGAQGARDTQYF
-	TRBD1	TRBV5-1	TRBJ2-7	TGCGCCAGCAGCTTGGCCTTTACAGGGGACGGATCCTACGAGCAGTACTTC	CASSLAFTGDGSYEQYF
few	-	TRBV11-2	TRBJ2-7	TGTGCCAGCAGCTTAGCAGAGTACTCCGAGCAGTACTTC	CASSLAEYSEQYF
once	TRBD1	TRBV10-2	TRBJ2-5	TGCGCCAGCAGGTTCGGGACAGAACAAGAGACCCAGTACTTC	CASRFGTEQETQYF
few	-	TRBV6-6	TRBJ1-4	TGTGCCAGCAGTTATTCGGTTATGGAAAAACTGTTTTTT	CASSYSVMEKLFF
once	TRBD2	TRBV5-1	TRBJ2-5	TGCGCCAGCCGAGATAGCGGGGGGACGCAAGAGACCCAGTACTTC	CASRDSGGTQETQYF
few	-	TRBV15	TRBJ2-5	TGTGCCACCAGCTCCTTCCAGGGGCTGGGGGAGACCCAGTACTTC	CATSSFQGLGETQYF
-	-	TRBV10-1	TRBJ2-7	TGCGCCAGCAGTGAAGGTGAGACCTACGAGCAGTACTTC	CASSEGETYEQYF
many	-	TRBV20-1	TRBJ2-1	TGCAGTGCTACATCCGAATTAGTACCGTACAATGAGCAGTTCTTC	CSATSELVPYNEQFF
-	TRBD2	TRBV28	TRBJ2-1	TGTGCCAGCAGTCTCACCGGGACTAGCGAAAAAGTAGAGCAGTTCTTC	CASSLTGTSEKVEQFF
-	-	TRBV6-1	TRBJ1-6	TGTGCCAGCTTCGCAGGGGCGAGTTCACCCCTCCACTTT	CASFAGASSPLHF
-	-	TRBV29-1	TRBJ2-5	TGCAGCGCCGCCCCCCTGATGGGGACTGGGTACAATGAGCAGTACTTC	CSAAPLMGTGYNEQYF
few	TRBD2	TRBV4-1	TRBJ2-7	TGCGCCAGCAGCCAACCGGCGGGGGGAACCTACGAGCAGTACTTC	CASSQPAGGTYEQYF
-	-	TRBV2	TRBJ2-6	TGTGCCGGAGGGGTCGGGGTCTCTGGGGCCAACGTCCTGACTTTC	CAGGVGVSGANVLTF
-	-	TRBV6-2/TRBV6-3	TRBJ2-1	TGTGCCAGCGCCCCAAAACCGACTAGGAAAATTTACAATGAGCAGTTCTTC	CASAPKPTRKIYNEQFF
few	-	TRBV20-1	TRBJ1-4	TGCAGTGCCCCGGACAGCACTAATGAAAAACTGTTTTTT	CSAPDSTNEKLFF
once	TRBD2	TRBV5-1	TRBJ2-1	TGCGCCAGCAGCCGGGTGGGGGGGATCAGGAGCTCCTACAATGAGCAGTTCTTC	CASSRVGGIRSSYNEQFF
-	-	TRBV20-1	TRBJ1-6	TGCAGTGCTAGCGAGGGGACACCCTATAATTCACCCCTCCACTTT	CSASEGTPYNSPLHF
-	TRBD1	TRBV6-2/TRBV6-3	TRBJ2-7	TGTGCCAGCAGTTCCTGGACAGGGGGAAGGTACGAGCAGTACTTC	CASSSWTGGRYEQYF
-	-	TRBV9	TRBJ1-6	TGTGCCAGCAGCGTAGCTAGGGGACGGCTCGCTAGCTCCTATAATTCACCCCTCCACTTT	CASSVARGRLASSYNSPLHF
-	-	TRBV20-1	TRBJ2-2	TGCAGTGTTCGGCAGCCCGGGGAGCTGTTTTTT	CSVRQPGELFF